The 15 T cell receptor beta chains below were found in one sample sequenced in a study of blood T cell repertoires in COVID-19. Here immunoSEQ multiplex PCR was the method, and the copy in TCRdb shows in-frame clones only, minus some. This sample carries 200,000 to 250,000 clones, approximately 91% of them seen once, and the ten largest clones take about 6.3%. The sample taken for sequencing was peripheral blood. These receptors all come from a man between 60 and 75 years old who had recovered from COVID-19.

This clone was picked up one time. This rearrangement joins TRBV12-2 to TRBJ1-5; TRBD1 is taken as the D call from the table, unchecked against the DNA. TRBV12-2 is a recognized pseudogene. This CDR3 region has 12 residues. The CDR3 spells CASRFSQATYHF. The DNA for the CDR3 is TGTGCAAGTCGCTTTTCCCAGGCCACCTATCATTTT.

The J gene is TRBJ1-4, the V gene TRBV3-1 (or the pseudogene TRBV3-2), with 9 positions matching TRBD1. V dropped 1 base and J dropped 6; count of bases not matched to a gene: 3. Germline lookup yields CDR1 LGHDT and CDR2 YNNKEL (reference sequence). The CDR3 consists of 15 residues. The CDR3, as DNA: TGTGCCAGCAGCCAAGCCGGGACAGGGCATGAAAAACTGTTTTTT. This sequence encodes CASSQAGTGHEKLFF.

This rearrangement joins TRBV18 to TRBJ2-4; the match to TRBD2 covers 7 bases. Germline V gene lookup returns CDR1 KGHSH and CDR2 LQKENI. The CDR3 spans 14 residues. V shed 6 bases, J shed 5 bases, and the junction held 7 bases outside the gene matches. CDR3 in DNA: TGTGCCAGCTCCCCAGACGGACTAGAAAACATTCAGTACTTC. It codes for CASSPDGLENIQYF.

V is TRBV5-4 and J is TRBJ2-4; 12 bases agree with TRBD1. This CDR3 comprises 16 residues. Germline V CDR1 and CDR2: SGHNT, YYREEE (reference sequence). Trimming removed 4 bases from V and 7 bases from J; junction bases left unmatched: 9. The DNA of the CDR3 is TGTGCCAGCAGCCCCGGGACAGGGGGCGCTGGGAACATTCAGTACTTC. Its protein product is CASSPGTGGAGNIQYF.

This clone was seen a single time. The chain links TRBV6-5 to TRBJ2-7, with TRBD1 as a possible D gene (5 bases). The CDR3 consists of 11 residues. Germline V gene data show CDR1 as MNHEY and CDR2 as SVGAGI. V shed 5 bases and J shed 5 bases, with 7 bases lying between them. The CDR3 coding sequence is TGTGCCAGCAGTCAGGGTAACGAGCAGTACTTC. This gives the protein CASSQGNEQYF.

The V call is TRBV6-1, the J call TRBJ1-3; TRBD1 matches 7 bases. This CDR3 is 15 amino acids long. Germline CDR1 MNHNS, CDR2 SASEGT. V was clipped by 8 bases and J by 0 bases; unmatched bases: 7. Here the CDR3 reads CASQIRQGSGNTIYF. The CDR3 DNA reads as TGTGCCAGCCAAATACGACAGGGCTCTGGAAACACCATATATTTT.

This rearrangement joins TRBV19 to TRBJ2-5; 8 nucleotides line up with TRBD1. V shed 6 bases, J shed 1 base, and the junction held 7 bases outside the gene matches. This CDR3 is 15 amino acids long. Germline V gene lookup returns CDR1 LNHDA and CDR2 SQIVND (reference sequence). CDR3 in amino acids: CASRMQGATQETQYF. CDR3 nucleotides: TGTGCCAGTAGGATGCAGGGGGCGACCCAAGAGACCCAGTACTTC.

The chain recombines TRBV4-2 with TRBJ2-1; 14 positions agree with TRBD2. The V gene's germline CDR1 is LGHNA and CDR2 YNFKEQ. J gave up 3 bases and V 1 base, and 5 bases lay outside the gene matches. This CDR3 has 18 amino acids. The CDR3 DNA reads TGTGCCAGCAGCCAAGGACTAGCGGGGGGGCCCGTCTACAATGAGCAGTTCTTC. Translating it yields CASSQGLAGGPVYNEQFF.

This chain connects TRBV18 to TRBJ1-2; maybe TRBD1 (6 bases). V shed 5 bases and J shed 2 bases, with 24 bases lying between them. The CDR3 covers 18 residues. CDR1 and CDR2 (germline): KGHSH, LQKENI. This CDR3 is CASSALPSGGGPNYGYTF. CDR3 DNA sequence: TGTGCCAGCTCAGCTCTCCCCTCCGGGGGGGGGCCAAACTATGGCTACACCTTC.

This chain connects TRBV9 to TRBJ1-1, with TRBD1 matching 8 bases. CDR1 and CDR2 from the germline V gene are SGDLS and YYNGEE. The length of the CDR3 is 15 residues. J gave up 1 base and V 2 bases, and 4 bases lay outside the gene matches. CDR3 residues: CASSVSGTGNTEAFF. CDR3 DNA: TGTGCCAGCAGCGTTTCCGGGACAGGGAACACTGAAGCTTTCTTT.

The genes are TRBV19 and TRBJ1-5, with 7 bases aligning to TRBD1. This CDR3 contains 15 residues. The ends lost 3 bases at V and 4 bases at J; junction bases unmatched: 6. Germline CDR1 and CDR2: LNHDA and SQIVND (reference sequence). The CDR3 here is CASSIETGRNQPQHF. CDR3 nucleotides: TGTGCCAGTAGTATTGAGACAGGGAGGAATCAGCCCCAGCATTTT. Based on the CDR3 plus reference TRBV19 and TRBJ1-5, the full variable domain is DGGITQSPKYLFRKEGQNVTLSCEQNLNHDAMYWYRQDPGQGLRLIYYSQIVNDFQKGDIAEGYSVSREKKESFPLTVTSAQKNPTAFYLCASSIETGRNQPQHFGDGTRLSIL.

This clone was found once. This chain's CDR3 is CASSLGGSGYTF. The CDR3 DNA follows: TGTGCCAGCAGTTTAGGTGGGAGCGGCTACACCTTC. The genes are TRBV6-6 and TRBJ1-2; D is unclear. V was pared by 4 bases and J by 8 bases, with 11 bases between. The germline CDR1 and CDR2 sequences are MNHNY and SVGAGI (reference sequence). CDR3 length equals 12 residues.

This chain uses TRBV11-2 with TRBJ2-5; 7 nucleotides line up with TRBD1. The CDR3 is 14 amino acids. The ends lost 3 bases at V and 7 bases at J; junction bases unmatched: 8. Germline V gene lookup returns CDR1 SGHAT and CDR2 FQNNGV. CDR3 sequence reads: CASSLDRTGGTQYF. The CDR3 DNA sequence: TGTGCCAGCAGCTTGGATAGGACAGGTGGGACCCAGTACTTC.

J is TRBJ2-4 and V is TRBV28, with D possibly matching TRBD2 (5 bases). Germline V lookup: CDR1 MDHEN, CDR2 SYDVKM. The V end lost 4 bases, the J end lost 7 bases, and 20 bases lay between the germline ends. This CDR3 region has 16 residues. CDR3 sequence: CASSSSGSGLSNIQYF. The CDR3 DNA reads as TGTGCCAGCAGTTCATCGGGGTCTGGCCTATCGAACATTCAGTACTTC.

The V call is TRBV24-1, the J call TRBJ2-3; tentatively, D is TRBD1 (6 bases). This CDR3 is built from 13 residues. Germline CDR1 is KGHDR and CDR2 is SFDVKD. V was pared by 9 bases and J by 0 bases, with 9 bases between. CDR3 loop: CATGTPSTDTQYF. CDR3 sequence (DNA): TGTGCCACCGGGACACCAAGCACAGATACGCAGTATTTT.